These T cell receptor beta chains were read from a single sample in a study of blood T cell repertoires in COVID-19. This table comes from immunoSEQ multiplex PCR, and its TCRdb copy is limited to in-frame clones, with some not included. The sample carries 140,000 or so clones, around 81% recorded once. The sequenced sample was peripheral blood. These receptors all stem from a human donor in a cohort sampled during active COVID-19. The conserved cysteine and the conserved F or W are not part of the CDR3 here. The size of a clone is reported for some rows only, either as once, few or many, or as a class for expanded clones.

v_call,cdr3_length,clone_size,cdr3_aa
TRBV28,11,NA,ASIKGVGSEQY
TRBV11-2,12,NA,ASSSSLSYNEQF
TRBV4-2,14,few,ASSQGREGLRGELF
TRBV7-2,13,NA,ASSLEGRSSYEQY
TRBV10-1,14,NA,ASSEWGIPSNQPQH
TRBV28,11,NA,ASRGANTGELF
TRBV27,12,NA,ASSLGTGNQPQH
TRBV27,14,NA,ASTSRQGASTDTQY
TRBV11-2,11,NA,ASSITGGYEQY
TRBV27,13,NA,ASSPPGVNREKLF
TRBV7-9,12,NA,ASSRDSNNSPLH
TRBV28,13,NA,ASSSPGRGIEKLF
TRBV19,13,few,ASSIGGRGSYEQY
TRBV7-3,12,once,ASSFTGGVTEAF
TRBV7-3,15,NA,ASSRGLAGCEHRGAV
TRBV10-3,11,once,AIRDYTNTEAF
TRBV25-1,13,NA,ASSAEGLRSEKLF
TRBV15,13,NA,ATSRDLGQTYEQY
TRBV18,12,NA,ASSPRTETGELF
TRBV5-1,14,NA,ASSLLAGTGTDTQY
TRBV18,15,NA,ASSPLGDSRRNYGYT
TRBV5-1,15,NA,ASSFGASYRGADEQY
TRBV4-3,10,NA,ASSPRGEKLF
TRBV28,13,once,ASITLAGGAGELF
TRBV27,13,NA,ASRPGLGNTGELF
TRBV27,14,NA,ASSSVGQGLSSPLH
TRBV7-2,8,NA,ASQEEGYT
TRBV4-3,14,once,ASSQVAGVPTGELF
TRBV28,11,NA,ASSTWTGEKLF
TRBV28,13,once,ASSLPGGRSYGYT
TRBV20-1,14,NA,SASRYRRGLNTEAF
TRBV18,17,NA,ASSPLGTSQGKYQETQY
TRBV24-1,12,NA,ATSDTGYYNEQF
TRBV7-3,14,NA,ASSLVGGTNNNEQF
TRBV28,14,NA,ASTRTGQISGNTIY
TRBV14,11,NA,ASSLGHSYRQY
TRBV15,10,NA,ATARGREKLF
TRBV25-1,11,NA,ASSVSGGEKLF
TRBV7-2,10,few,ASSVRAYEQY
TRBV11-2,12,NA,ASSLDLQEETQY
TRBV10-2,11,NA,ASSIAGVETQY